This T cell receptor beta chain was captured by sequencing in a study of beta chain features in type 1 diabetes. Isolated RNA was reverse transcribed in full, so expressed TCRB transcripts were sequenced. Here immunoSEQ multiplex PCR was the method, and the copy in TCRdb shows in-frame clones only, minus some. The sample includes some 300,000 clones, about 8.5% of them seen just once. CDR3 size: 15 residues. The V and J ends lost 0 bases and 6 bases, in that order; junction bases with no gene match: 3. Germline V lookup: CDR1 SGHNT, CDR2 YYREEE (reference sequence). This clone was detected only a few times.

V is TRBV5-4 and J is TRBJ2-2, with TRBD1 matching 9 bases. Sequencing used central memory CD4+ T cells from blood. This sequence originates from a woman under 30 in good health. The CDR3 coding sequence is TGTGCCAGCAGCTTGGGCGGACAGGGGTCCGGGGAGCTGTTTTTT. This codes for CASSLGGQGSGELFF.